This T cell receptor beta chain was recovered during a study of response to subunit inactivated influenza vaccine. From the RT-PCR reads, TCRdb called clonotypes with MiXCR, one entry per CDR3 protein. The repertoire holds around 760,000 distinct CDR3 sequences, with roughly 13% as singletons. This specimen was PBMCs from blood, taken around two weeks before vaccination. This sequence was found in a man aged 45 to 65 who received an inactivated influenza vaccine.

DNA for the CDR3: TGTGCCAGCTCAAAGACTAGCTCTTCCAGCACAGATACGCAGTATTTT. Protein product: CASSKTSSSSTDTQYF. The V call is TRBV18, the J call TRBJ2-3; 7 bases are a match to TRBD2. With 5 bases clipped from V and 0 bases from J, the junction kept 8 bases outside the gene matches. Germline CDR1 is KGHSH and CDR2 is LQKENI. The CDR3 has 16 amino acids.